Following are 6 T cell receptor beta chains from one sample sequenced in a study of OX40 agonist ivuxolimab in advanced cancers. This table comes from immunoSEQ multiplex PCR, and its TCRdb copy is limited to in-frame clones, with some not included. The sample has roughly 60,000 clones, around 93% seen once. Sequenced material: CD4+ or CD8+ T cells sorted from blood, taken in a trial of the OX40 agonist ivuxolimab. These receptors originate from an adult with an advanced solid tumor such as melanoma, head and neck, liver or kidney cancer.

The V call is TRBV5-4, the J call TRBJ2-1; D is perhaps TRBD2 (6 bases). Trimming took off 2 bases at V and 5 bases at J, with 20 bases between the two ends. The germline CDR1 and CDR2 sequences are SGHNT and YYREEE (reference sequence). This CDR3 contains 17 residues. The CDR3 loop reads CASSFPGLLARNNEQFF. CDR3 bases: TGTGCCAGCAGCTTCCCAGGCCTCCTAGCGCGAAACAATGAGCAGTTCTTC.

This rearrangement joins TRBV30 to TRBJ2-5; possibly TRBD2 for D (5 bases). Germline CDR1 is GTSNPN and CDR2 is SVGIG (reference sequence). CDR3 length: 13 residues. V lost 2 bases, J lost 5 bases, and 12 bases lay in between. CDR3 DNA: TGTGCCTGGAGTCGTGGAGGATACGAGACCCAGTACTTC. It yields the protein CAWSRGGYETQYF.

The rearrangement uses TRBV7-2 and TRBJ2-7; D uncertain. Germline V CDR1 and CDR2: SGHTA, FQGNSA. CDR3 length: 12 amino acids. Trimming took 5 bases from V and 3 from J, leaving 8 bases between them. The CDR3 coding sequence is TGTGCCAGCAGCCGGACCCTCTACGAGCAGTACTTC. It yields the protein CASSRTLYEQYF.

This chain links TRBV5-1 with TRBJ2-1; 7 bases agree with TRBD2. The CDR3 contains 16 residues. Per the germline V gene, CDR1 is SGHRS and CDR2 is YFSETQ. V trimming: 3 bases; J trimming: 1 base; junction bases outside the gene matches: 7. The DNA for the CDR3 is TGCGCCAGCAGCTACCTGCAGGGACTATCCTACAATGAGCAGTTCTTC. Its translation: CASSYLQGLSYNEQFF. Full variable domain (outside the CDR3, taken from reference TRBV5-1 and TRBJ2-1): KAGVTQTPRYLIKTRGQQVTLSCSPISGHRSVSWYQQTPGQGLQFLFEYFSETQRNKGNFPGRFSGRQFSNSRSEMNVSTLELGDSALYLCASSYLQGLSYNEQFFGPGTRLTVL.

The chain combines TRBV5-4 with TRBJ2-3, with 8 bases that match TRBD1. This CDR3 has 14 amino acids. With V trimmed by 4 bases and J by 4 bases, 5 bases remained unmatched. The germline V gene has CDR1 SGHNT and CDR2 YYREEE (reference sequence). CDR3 residues: CASSLGQGPDTQYF. CDR3 DNA sequence: TGTGCCAGCAGCCTCGGACAGGGTCCAGATACGCAGTATTTT.

This chain links TRBV19 with TRBJ2-1; the D call may be TRBD1 or TRBD2 (6 bases each). This CDR3 is 16 amino acids long. V was cut by 3 bases and J by 3 bases, with 15 bases left in between. CDR1 and CDR2 from the germline V gene are LNHDA and SQIVND (reference sequence). CDR3 DNA sequence: TGTGCCAGTAGTATTCAGGGGACTGGTAACTACAATGAGCAGTTCTTC. Its protein is CASSIQGTGNYNEQFF.